What follows are 8 T cell receptor beta chains derived from one specimen sequenced in a study of T cell repertoires in cytomegalovirus infection. No antigens are known for them. TCRdb reprocessed the reads via MiXCR and lists one record per CDR3 protein. The sample lists approximately 30,000 distinct CDR3 sequences; about a fifth were seen once. Here the sequenced sample was CD8+ T cells from cultured PBMCs, taken from culture after CMV antigen stimulation. These receptors were taken from a human donor in good health (CMV status not recorded). Some clones in this sample may be carry-over from other donors' samples.

In the case of this clonotype: A read error may account for a junction end that differs from germline. This chain links TRBV28 with TRBJ1-2, with 8 positions matching TRBD1. Germline-derived CDR1 and CDR2 are MDHEN and SYDVKM. CDR3 length: 15 residues. CDR3 bases: TGTGCCAGCGGTTTAAATCAGGGGGCAAACTATGGCTACACCTTC. Its protein product is CASGLNQGANYGYTF.

By share, this clonotype ranks as medium-sized. The rearrangement uses TRBV29-1 and TRBJ1-2, with D tentatively TRBD1 (5 bases). V lost 4 bases to trimming and J lost 6 bases, with 12 bases between them. Per the germline V gene, CDR1 is SQVTM and CDR2 is ANQGSEA. This CDR3 has 12 residues. CDR3 bases: TGCAGCGTTGGATCGGGGGGGGATGGCTACACCTTC. Amino acids: CSVGSGGDGYTF.

This clonotype came up a few times. The chain recombines TRBV11-2 with TRBJ2-1; D remains ambiguous. CDR1 is SGHAT, CDR2 FQNNGV, per germline. V was shortened by 5 bases and J by 10 bases, with 12 bases between the two germline ends. The CDR3 is 12 amino acids. The CDR3 region has the DNA TGTGCCAGCAGCACCCAGGACCGGGAGCAGTTCTTC. Translated: CASSTQDREQFF.

V and J are TRBV12-3 or TRBV12-4 and TRBJ1-6, with D hard to call. V lost 6 bases and J 6 bases, leaving 9 bases between the germline ends. The CDR3 sequence is 13 residues long. CDR3 nucleotide sequence: TGTGCCAGCAGGAGCACAGTTAATTCACCCCTCCACTTT. Protein product: CASRSTVNSPLHF.

The chain employs TRBV11-2 and TRBJ2-2, with 14 positions matching TRBD2. Germline CDR1 is SGHAT and CDR2 is FQNNGV. V lost 1 base to trimming and J lost 3 bases; unmatched junction nucleotides: 1. The CDR3 totals 17 residues. The CDR3 loop is CASSLGLAGGHTGELFF. The CDR3 DNA reads TGTGCCAGCAGCTTAGGACTAGCGGGAGGGCACACCGGGGAGCTGTTTTTT.

The table lists this clonotype with a few counts. The V and J genes are TRBV13 and TRBJ2-7, with D unclear. Germline V lookup: CDR1 PRHDT, CDR2 FYEKMQ (reference sequence). V was pared by 2 bases and J by 0 bases, with 8 bases between. This CDR3 is built from 14 residues. CDR3 nucleotides: TGTGCCAGCAGCTTATCTGGTTCCTCCTACGAGCAGTACTTC. This encodes CASSLSGSSYEQYF.

This clonotype showed up just a few times. The V call is TRBV12-3 or TRBV12-4, the J call TRBJ1-3; D is undetermined. V was clipped by 8 bases and J by 4 bases, with 6 bases between them. The CDR3 covers 11 residues. This chain's CDR3 is CASPGGNTIYF. CDR3 in DNA: TGTGCCAGCCCGGGGGGAAACACCATATATTTT.

This chain connects TRBV5-5 to TRBJ1-6, with D uncertain. This CDR3 is built from 15 residues. The germline CDR1 and CDR2 sequences are SGHKS and YYEKEE (reference sequence). Trimming took 0 bases from V and 5 from J, leaving 9 bases between them. The CDR3 DNA reads TGTGCCAGCAGCTTGGGTACAGTCGATAATTCACCCCTCCACTTT. It codes for CASSLGTVDNSPLHF.